This T cell receptor beta chain was captured by sequencing in a study of blood T cell repertoires in COVID-19. Across the whole study: Sites across the United States, Italy and Spain contributed samples from acute and convalescent COVID-19.

Sequencing was performed with immunoSEQ multiplex PCR; in TCRdb, only in-frame clones are kept and a portion is missing. Of roughly 320,000 clones listed, nearly 90% were seen once; the top ten hold 1.5% to 2%. This CDR3 is 17 amino acids long. In germline, CDR1 is KGHSH, CDR2 LQKENI. With 2 bases removed from V and 5 bases from J, the gap between germline ends came to 21 bases. The specimen sequenced was peripheral blood. The rearrangement links TRBV18 to TRBJ2-5; D may be TRBD2 (5 bases). The source is a woman under 40 with COVID-19, enrolled during active disease. The CDR3 nucleotides read TGTGCCAGCTCACCAGCTTGGATCCAGGATGGCGGGGAGACCCAGTACTTC. It is translated as CASSPAWIQDGGETQYF.